This T cell receptor beta chain came from a study of shared clonotypes between healthy human individuals. Findings and limits, study-wide: Represented diversity (both genetic and exposure-history) was limited by the small number of donors. Naive subsets usually exceeded memory subsets in estimated richness.

The ends lost 3 bases at V and 4 bases at J; junction bases unmatched: 9. Germline CDR1 LNHNV, CDR2 YYDKDF (reference sequence). The CDR3 has 16 amino acids. About this clone: What it binds is not known.

Each subset's genomic DNA was shared equally among a number of immunoSEQ plates. Only in-frame clones appear in the TCRdb table, and some are missing; sequencing was by immunoSEQ multiplex PCR. Of roughly 2,300,000 clones listed, under 95% were seen once; the top ten hold 0.37%. Source material: naive CD4+ T cells from PBMCs. Described subset: CD45RA+ positively selected. The chain joins TRBV15 to TRBJ1-2; 9 bases agree with TRBD1. This sequence originates from a man aged 18 to 29 in good health. Some clones in this sample may be carry-over from other donors' samples. CDR3 nucleotide sequence: TGTGCCACCAGCAGTCCCCCGGGACAGGGTTCCTATGGCTACACCTTC. Protein: CATSSPPGQGSYGYTF.